This T cell receptor beta chain was documented in a study of radiation and T cells in renal cell carcinoma. Study context: Nephrectomy followed 15 Gy stereotactic body radiation by 4 weeks.

Points from the study as a whole: No pretreatment tumor biopsies were available for baseline clonotypes. Top tumor clonotypes rose in blood 2 weeks post-radiation, then contracted.

The CDR3 loop spans 11 amino acids. V dropped 0 bases and J dropped 8 bases, with 7 bases sitting between them. In germline, CDR1 is DFQATT, CDR2 SNEGSKA (reference sequence). Turning to this clone: What it binds is not known.

The time point denotes: baseline pretreatment blood. The sample's treatment: 15 Gy SBRT to primary tumor, nephrectomy 4 weeks later. Blood was sampled at baseline, 2 weeks and 4 weeks after SBRT. Clones were read by immunoSEQ multiplex PCR, and TCRdb kept only the in-frame ones, dropping some. The repertoire includes roughly 120,000 clones, roughly 80% of them detected once, and about 3% sits in the top ten. The chain combines TRBV20-1 with TRBJ1-1, with D unresolved. This sequence was found in a woman in her sixties with renal cell carcinoma. This specimen was blood, taken from a patient whose treatment included radiotherapy and nephrectomy. The DNA of the CDR3 is TGCAGTGCTAGAGATCACCCCGAAGCTTTCTTT. It encodes CSARDHPEAFF.